The clone carrying this TCR beta chain occurred a few times. The antigen remains undetermined. These data are taken from a study of T cell repertoires in cytomegalovirus infection. The wider study: Carrying CMV and the relevant HLA type showed in public TCR beta signatures.

V gave up 4 bases and J gave up 0 bases; unmatched junction bases: 6. The CDR3 is 18 residues long. MiXCR was run by TCRdb on the reads, yielding one entry per CDR3 protein. The table shows about 920,000 distinct CDR3 sequences, with under 40% occurring only once. Study-wide findings and caveats: Carriers of CMV and the relevant HLA type were discriminated by public TCR beta frequency.

Sequenced here: cultured CD8+ T cells from PBMCs, sampled from culture after CMV antigen stimulation. The rearrangement joins TRBV12-3 or TRBV12-4 to TRBJ2-1, with TRBD2 matching 13 bases. The sequence derives from a human donor in good health (CMV status not recorded). Some clones in this sample may be carry-over from other donors' samples. The CDR3 DNA sequence: TGTGCCAGCAGTTCCGGGACTAGCGGGGTTAACTCCTACAATGAGCAGTTCTTC. Protein sequence: CASSSGTSGVNSYNEQFF.